A selection of T cell receptor beta chains follows, all from one sample in a study of T-cell memory formation after mild COVID-19. MiXCR, applied by TCRdb to the 5' RACE reads, yields one record per CDR3 protein. The sample yields roughly 610,000 distinct CDR3 sequences, roughly 17% seen once. The sample taken for sequencing was PBMCs or a T cell subset sorted from them (not recorded which). The source of these receptors is an adult woman who had mild COVID-19 (a few samples of this study predate the infection). Cell type and time point are not known. The CDR3 runs from the conserved cysteine through the conserved F or W. The D gene is left open where the match is weak. Not all rows give a size; the values are once, few, many and, for expanded clones, a class.

V gene	clone size	J gene	D gene	CDR3 protein	CDR3 DNA
TRBV7-8	many	TRBJ1-4	-	CASSETHRVAEKLFF	TGTGCCAGCAGCGAAACCCACAGGGTAGCTGAAAAACTGTTTTTT
TRBV5-1	-	TRBJ2-7	TRBD1	CASSPTGQVLEQYF	TGCGCCAGCAGCCCTACGGGACAGGTTCTCGAGCAGTACTTC
TRBV6-1	-	TRBJ1-1	-	CASSEALGAIRTEAFF	TGTGCCAGCAGTGAAGCCCTGGGTGCTATAAGGACTGAAGCTTTCTTT
TRBV6-5	many	TRBJ2-1	TRBD2	CASSSWTSGGYGNNEQFF	TGTGCCAGCAGTTCGTGGACTAGCGGGGGGTATGGAAACAATGAGCAGTTCTTC
TRBV11-2	few	TRBJ1-1	-	CASSLRGFEAFF	TGTGCCAGCAGCTTGCGGGGATTTGAAGCTTTCTTT
TRBV4-1	-	TRBJ2-7	TRBD2	CASSQGPGLAPSEQYF	TGCGCCAGCAGCCAAGGACCGGGACTAGCTCCATCCGAGCAGTACTTC
TRBV30	many	TRBJ2-5	-	CAWSKWETQYF	TGTGCCTGGAGTAAGTGGGAGACCCAGTACTTC
TRBV12-3/TRBV12-4	-	TRBJ1-6	TRBD1	CASSPGQGNNSPLHF	TGTGCCAGCAGCCCAGGACAGGGAAATAATTCACCCCTCCACTTT
TRBV23-1	-	TRBJ1-5	TRBD1	CASRPDRVEQPQHF	TGCGCCAGCCGCCCGGACAGGGTTGAGCAGCCCCAGCATTTT
TRBV12-3/TRBV12-4	-	TRBJ2-2	-	CASRVRDTLTGELFF	TGTGCCAGCCGGGTACGGGACACCCTTACCGGGGAGCTGTTTTTT
TRBV5-1	few	TRBJ1-2	TRBD1	CASSLGDRANYGYTF	TGCGCCAGCAGCTTGGGGGACAGGGCCAACTATGGCTACACCTTC
TRBV24-1	few	TRBJ2-5	-	CATSDRGPQETQYF	TGTGCCACCAGTGATCGGGGTCCACAAGAGACCCAGTACTTC
TRBV7-6	-	TRBJ2-1	-	CASMSSYNEQFF	TGTGCCAGCATGAGCTCATACAATGAGCAGTTCTTC
TRBV7-9	few	TRBJ2-2	-	CASSPNFETGELFF	TGTGCCAGCAGCCCAAACTTCGAGACCGGGGAGCTGTTTTTT
TRBV7-6	few	TRBJ2-7	-	CASSLGSGLSSYEQYF	TGTGCCAGCAGCTTAGGTTCCGGACTAAGCTCCTACGAGCAGTACTTC
TRBV24-1	-	TRBJ2-1	TRBD2	CATSVGLAGGSNEQFF	TGTGCCACCAGTGTCGGACTAGCGGGAGGCTCCAATGAGCAGTTCTTC
TRBV9	-	TRBJ2-1	-	CASGRNYNEQFF	TGTGCCAGCGGGAGGAACTACAATGAGCAGTTCTTC